The next 14 T cell receptor beta chains were all read from a single sample in a study of OX40 agonist ivuxolimab in advanced cancers. Clones were sequenced by immunoSEQ multiplex PCR, and TCRdb holds only the in-frame ones, with some missing. The data show roughly 67,000 clones, over 70% seen once. The sample here was CD4+ or CD8+ T cells sorted from blood, taken in a trial of the OX40 agonist ivuxolimab. Every receptor here comes from an adult with an advanced solid tumor such as melanoma, head and neck, liver or kidney cancer.

For the CDR3, the DNA is TGTGCCAGCAGCTTAAGTGGGGATTTCGCCTTTGGCTACACCTTC. Amino acids: CASSLSGDFAFGYTF. The chain couples TRBV11-3 to TRBJ1-2; D is unresolved. Trimming removed 2 bases at V and 7 bases at J, with 17 bases between. Per the germline V gene, CDR1 is SGHNT and CDR2 is YENEEA. There are 15 residues in the CDR3.

This rearrangement joins TRBV28 to TRBJ1-5; TRBD1 matches at 7 bases. Germline CDR1 reads MDHEN; CDR2 reads SYDVKM. After removal of 6 bases from V and 9 bases from J, the junction contained 14 bases not matched to a gene. The CDR3 is made up of 15 amino acids. CDR3 protein: CASRARGDSGGPQHF. CDR3 bases: TGTGCCAGCAGAGCAAGGGGGGACAGTGGGGGGCCCCAGCATTTT.

This clone was seen a handful of times. This chain joins TRBV28 and TRBJ1-4, with TRBD1 matching over 9 bases. The CDR3 is 14 amino acids. The germline gives CDR1 MDHEN, CDR2 SYDVKM. J lost 7 bases, V lost 5 bases, and 5 bases had no gene match. The CDR3 DNA follows: TGTGCCAGCAGTAAACAGGGGGCAGGTGAAAAACTGTTTTTT. Amino acids: CASSKQGAGEKLFF.

This clone has just one count. CDR3 in DNA: TGTGCCAGCAGCGTAGCTCCGGGGGACGAGCAGTACTTC. Translating it yields CASSVAPGDEQYF. The genes are TRBV9 and TRBJ2-7, with TRBD2 as a possible D gene (6 bases). The germline V gene has CDR1 SGDLS and CDR2 YYNGEE. Trimming left V 0 bases short and J 5 bases short, with 9 bases between. The CDR3 extends over 13 amino acids. Complete variable domain (other parts from reference TRBV9 and TRBJ2-7): DSGVTQTPKHLITATGQRVTLRCSPRSGDLSVYWYQQSLDQGLQFLIQYYNGEERAKGNILERFSAQQFPDLHSELNLSSLELGDSALYFCASSVAPGDEQYFGPGTRLTVT.

The rearrangement joins TRBV14 to TRBJ2-7, with 8 bases fitting TRBD1. Germline assignment: CDR1 SGHDN and CDR2 FVKESK. Germline trimming cut 2 bases from V and 6 bases from J; bases unmatched to any gene: 3. The length of the CDR3 is 13 residues. The CDR3 reads CASSQWTGLEQYF. The DNA of the CDR3 is TGTGCCAGCAGCCAATGGACAGGGCTCGAGCAGTACTTC. The variable domain in full, completed from reference TRBV14 and TRBJ2-7, reads EAGVTQFPSHSVIEKGQTVTLRCDPISGHDNLYWYRRVMGKEIKFLLHFVKESKQDESGMPNNRFLAERTGGTYSTLKVQPAELEDSGVYFCASSQWTGLEQYFGPGTRLTVT.

This clone was detected only once. The chain employs TRBV13 and TRBJ1-1; tentative D call: TRBD1 (6 bases). Between the trimmed V and J ends, which lost 6 bases and 4 bases, there was a span of 12 bases. The CDR3 has 13 amino acids. Germline CDR1 and CDR2: PRHDT and FYEKMQ (reference sequence). For the CDR3, the DNA is TGTGCCAGCAGGCTGGGACACCGCACTGAAGCTTTCTTT. Amino acids: CASRLGHRTEAFF.

V is TRBV28 and J is TRBJ2-7; TRBD1 agrees at 9 bases. The germline V gene encodes CDR1 MDHEN and CDR2 SYDVKM. The junction had 11 bases not matched to a gene; V was cut back by 6 bases and J by 5 bases. This CDR3 has 15 residues. For the CDR3, the DNA is TGTGCCAGCAGGTATGCCGGGACAGGGAAAGACGAGCAGTACTTC. It is translated as CASRYAGTGKDEQYF.

The rearrangement uses TRBV7-9 and TRBJ1-1; D may be TRBD1 (6 bases). V lost 2 bases, J lost 4 bases, and 11 bases lay in between. CDR3 length: 14 residues. Germline loops: CDR1 SEHNR, CDR2 FQNEAQ (reference sequence). CDR3 amino acids: CASSLTGRGTEAFF. CDR3 nucleotides: TGTGCCAGCAGCTTAACAGGGAGGGGCACTGAAGCTTTCTTT.

This rearrangement joins TRBV25-1 to TRBJ1-1; D gene uncertain. From germline, CDR1 is MGHDK and CDR2 SYGVNS. Trimming stripped 3 bases from V and 3 bases from J, with 14 bases between. This CDR3 has 15 amino acids. The CDR3 spells CASSDRLGFDTEAFF. In DNA form, the CDR3 reads TGTGCCAGCAGTGACCGGCTAGGGTTTGACACTGAAGCTTTCTTT.

The chain uses TRBV10-3 and TRBJ2-7; 16 bases align to TRBD2. Trimming removed 0 bases from V and 3 bases from J; junction bases left unmatched: 5. This CDR3 region has 18 residues. The germline V gene encodes CDR1 ENHRY and CDR2 SYGVKD. The DNA of the CDR3 is TGTGCCATCAGTGAGTCCGGGACTAGCGGGAGGGCCGACTACGAGCAGTACTTC. Its translation is CAISESGTSGRADYEQYF.

This clone occurred once. This chain connects TRBV4-3 to TRBJ2-1; 11 bases fit TRBD2. There are 18 residues in the CDR3. Per the germline V gene, CDR1 is LGHNA and CDR2 is YSLEER. V lost 4 bases to trimming and J lost 2 bases; unmatched junction nucleotides: 10. In DNA form, the CDR3 reads TGCGCCAGCAGCCGAAAAGTAGCGGGGGGGCAAGCCTACAATGAGCAGTTCTTC. Translation: CASSRKVAGGQAYNEQFF.

The chain links TRBV14 to TRBJ2-1; D gene ambiguous. CDR3 length: 12 residues. The V and J ends lost 3 bases and 10 bases respectively, with 10 bases between them. CDR1 and CDR2 from the germline V gene are SGHDN and FVKESK. CDR3 DNA sequence: TGTGCCAGCAGCCACCCCTTTCAGGAGCAGTTCTTC. Its translation: CASSHPFQEQFF.

V is TRBV27 and J is TRBJ1-1; a possible D gene is TRBD1 (6 bases). V dropped 2 bases and J dropped 1 base, with 14 bases sitting between them. Germline CDR1 is MNHEY and CDR2 is SMNVEV (reference sequence). This CDR3 is 16 amino acids long. CDR3 in DNA: TGTGCCAGCAGTTTACGGCCAGGGGATAAGAACACTGAAGCTTTCTTT. Protein: CASSLRPGDKNTEAFF.

The chain has TRBV11-2 and TRBJ2-1; D not resolved. This CDR3 is built from 15 residues. Per the germline V gene, CDR1 is SGHAT and CDR2 is FQNNGV. Trimming removed 0 bases at V and 6 bases at J, with 12 bases between. Written as DNA, the CDR3 is TGTGCCAGCAGCTTAGAAGGCAGAATCCCCAATGAGCAGTTCTTC. It translates to CASSLEGRIPNEQFF.